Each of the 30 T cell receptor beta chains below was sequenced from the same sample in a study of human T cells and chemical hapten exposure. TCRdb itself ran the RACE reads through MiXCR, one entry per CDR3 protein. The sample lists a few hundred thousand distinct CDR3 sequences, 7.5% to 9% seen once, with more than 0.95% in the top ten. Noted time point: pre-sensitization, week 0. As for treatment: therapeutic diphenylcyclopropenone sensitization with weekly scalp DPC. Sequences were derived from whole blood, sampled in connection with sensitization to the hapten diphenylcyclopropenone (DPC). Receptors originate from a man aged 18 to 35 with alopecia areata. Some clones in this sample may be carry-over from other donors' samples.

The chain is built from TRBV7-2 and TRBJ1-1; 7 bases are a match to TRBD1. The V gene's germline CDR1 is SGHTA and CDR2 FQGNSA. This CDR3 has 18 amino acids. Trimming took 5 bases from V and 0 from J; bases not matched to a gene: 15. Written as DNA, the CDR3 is TGTGCCAGCAGCCCGTCTCCGCAGGGGGGGACCATGAACACTGAAGCTTTCTTT. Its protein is CASSPSPQGGTMNTEAFF.

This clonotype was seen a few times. The CDR3 sequence is CASSHLVEEETQYF. The CDR3 coding sequence is TGTGCCAGCAGCCATTTGGTGGAGGAGGAGACCCAGTACTTC. J is TRBJ2-5 and V is TRBV4-2; D is perhaps TRBD2 (5 bases). Looked up from germline, CDR1 is LGHNA and CDR2 is YNFKEQ. V shed 3 bases and J shed 5 bases, with 13 bases lying between them. The CDR3 loop spans 14 amino acids.

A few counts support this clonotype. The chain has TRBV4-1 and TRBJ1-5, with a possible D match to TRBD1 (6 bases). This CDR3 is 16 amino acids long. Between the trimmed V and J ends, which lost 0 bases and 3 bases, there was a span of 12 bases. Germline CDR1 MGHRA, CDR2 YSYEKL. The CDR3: CASSQDQTGFNQPQHF. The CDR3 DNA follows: TGCGCCAGCAGCCAAGATCAGACAGGCTTCAATCAGCCCCAGCATTTT.

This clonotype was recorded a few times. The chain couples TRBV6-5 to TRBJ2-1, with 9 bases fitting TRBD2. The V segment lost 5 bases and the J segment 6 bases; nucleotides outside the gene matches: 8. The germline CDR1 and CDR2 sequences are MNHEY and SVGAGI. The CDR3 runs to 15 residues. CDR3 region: CASSRSGGPPNEQFF. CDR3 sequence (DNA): TGTGCCAGCAGTCGCAGCGGGGGGCCCCCCAATGAGCAGTTCTTC.

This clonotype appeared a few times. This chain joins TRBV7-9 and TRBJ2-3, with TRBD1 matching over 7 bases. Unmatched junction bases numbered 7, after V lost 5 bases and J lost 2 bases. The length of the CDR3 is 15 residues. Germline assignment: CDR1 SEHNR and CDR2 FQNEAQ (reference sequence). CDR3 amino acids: CASSLRTGDTDTQYF. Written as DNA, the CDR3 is TGTGCCAGCAGCCTAAGGACAGGCGACACAGATACGCAGTATTTT.

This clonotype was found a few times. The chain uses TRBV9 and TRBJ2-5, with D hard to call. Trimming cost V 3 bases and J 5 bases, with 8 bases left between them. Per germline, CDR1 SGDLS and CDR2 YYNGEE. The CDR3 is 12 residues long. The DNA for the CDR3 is TGTGCCAGCAGCGGAGATGGGGAGACCCAGTACTTC. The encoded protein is CASSGDGETQYF.

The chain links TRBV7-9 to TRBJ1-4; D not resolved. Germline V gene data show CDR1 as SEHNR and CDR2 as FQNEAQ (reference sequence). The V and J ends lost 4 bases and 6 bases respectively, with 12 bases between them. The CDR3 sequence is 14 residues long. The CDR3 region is CASSSSMSDEKLFF. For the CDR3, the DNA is TGTGCCAGCAGCTCCTCCATGAGTGATGAAAAACTGTTTTTT.

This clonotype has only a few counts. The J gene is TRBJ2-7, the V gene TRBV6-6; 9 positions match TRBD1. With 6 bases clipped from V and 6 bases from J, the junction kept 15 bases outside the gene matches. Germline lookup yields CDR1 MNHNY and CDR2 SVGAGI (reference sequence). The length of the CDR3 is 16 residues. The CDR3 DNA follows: TGTGCCAGCAGCCTGGGACAGGGAGTGATTCGTAGCGAGCAGTACGTC. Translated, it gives CASSLGQGVIRSEQYV.

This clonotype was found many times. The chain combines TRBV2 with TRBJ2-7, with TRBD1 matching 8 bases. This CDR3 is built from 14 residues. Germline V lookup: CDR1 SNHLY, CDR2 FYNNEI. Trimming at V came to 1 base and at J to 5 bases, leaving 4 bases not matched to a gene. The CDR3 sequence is CASSEGTGSNEQYF. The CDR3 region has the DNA TGTGCCAGCAGTGAAGGGACAGGGTCCAACGAGCAGTACTTC.

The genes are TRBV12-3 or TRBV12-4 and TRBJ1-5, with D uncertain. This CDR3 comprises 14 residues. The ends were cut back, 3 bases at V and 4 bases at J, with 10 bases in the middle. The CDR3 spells CASSFYSSNQPQHF. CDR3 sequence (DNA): TGTGCCAGCAGTTTCTACAGCTCAAATCAGCCCCAGCATTTT.

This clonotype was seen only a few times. CDR3 sequence: CASSFENTGELFF. The CDR3, as DNA: TGTGCCAGCAGTTTCGAGAACACCGGGGAGCTGTTTTTT. The chain employs TRBV27 and TRBJ2-2; D remains ambiguous. CDR1 is MNHEY and CDR2 is SMNVEV in the germline V gene (reference sequence). This CDR3 is 13 amino acids long. The V gene lost 3 bases and the J gene lost 1 base, with 3 bases spanning the gap.

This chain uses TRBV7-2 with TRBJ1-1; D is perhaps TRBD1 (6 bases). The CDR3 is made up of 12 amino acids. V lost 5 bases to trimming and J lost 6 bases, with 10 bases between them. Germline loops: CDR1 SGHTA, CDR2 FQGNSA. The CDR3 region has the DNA TGTGCCAGCAGCAAATGGGGGCCTGAAGCTTTCTTT. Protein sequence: CASSKWGPEAFF.

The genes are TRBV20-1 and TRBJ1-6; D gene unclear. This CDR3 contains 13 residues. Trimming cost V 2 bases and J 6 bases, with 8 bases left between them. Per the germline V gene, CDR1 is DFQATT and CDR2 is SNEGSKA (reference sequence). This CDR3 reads CSARQAFNSPLHF. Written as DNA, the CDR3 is TGCAGTGCTAGACAGGCGTTTAATTCACCCCTCCACTTT.

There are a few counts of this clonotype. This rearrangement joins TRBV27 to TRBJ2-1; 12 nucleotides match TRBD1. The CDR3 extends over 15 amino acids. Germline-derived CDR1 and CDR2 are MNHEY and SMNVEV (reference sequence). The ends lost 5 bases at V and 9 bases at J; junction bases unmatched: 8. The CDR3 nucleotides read TGTGCCAGCAGTACCCGGGACAGGGGGCATGTTGAGCAGTTCTTC. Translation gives CASSTRDRGHVEQFF.

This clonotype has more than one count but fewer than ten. In DNA form, the CDR3 reads TGTGCCAGCAGTTTTGCCGGGACGGAACGCTACGAGCAGTACTTC. As protein: CASSFAGTERYEQYF. This sequence joins TRBV28 and TRBJ2-7, with D perhaps matching TRBD1 or TRBD2 (5 bases each). With 3 bases removed from V and 3 bases from J, the gap between germline ends came to 15 bases. The CDR3 covers 15 residues. Germline values: CDR1 MDHEN, CDR2 SYDVKM.

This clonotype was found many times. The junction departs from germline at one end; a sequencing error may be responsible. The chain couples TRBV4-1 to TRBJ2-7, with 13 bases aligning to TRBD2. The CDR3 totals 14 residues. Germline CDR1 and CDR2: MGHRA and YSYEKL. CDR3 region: CASSLTSGGYEQYF. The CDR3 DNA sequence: TGTGCCAGCAGTTTGACTAGCGGGGGGTACGAGCAGTACTTC.

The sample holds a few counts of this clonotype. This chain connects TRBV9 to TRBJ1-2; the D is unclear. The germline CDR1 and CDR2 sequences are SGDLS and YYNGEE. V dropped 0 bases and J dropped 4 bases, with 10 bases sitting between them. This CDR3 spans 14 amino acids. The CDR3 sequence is CASSVGAVSYGYTF. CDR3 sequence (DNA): TGTGCCAGCAGCGTAGGTGCAGTATCCTATGGCTACACCTTC.

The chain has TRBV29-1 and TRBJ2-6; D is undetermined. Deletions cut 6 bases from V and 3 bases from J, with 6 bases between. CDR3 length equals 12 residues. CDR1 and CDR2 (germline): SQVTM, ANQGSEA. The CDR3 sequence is CSVHFGANVLTF. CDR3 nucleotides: TGCAGCGTCCATTTTGGGGCCAACGTCCTGACTTTC.

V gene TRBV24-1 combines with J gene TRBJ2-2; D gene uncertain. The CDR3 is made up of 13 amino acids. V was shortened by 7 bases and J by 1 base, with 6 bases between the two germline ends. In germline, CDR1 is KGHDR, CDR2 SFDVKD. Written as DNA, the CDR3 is TGTGCCACCAGGCGAGGGAACACCGGGGAGCTGTTTTTT. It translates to CATRRGNTGELFF.

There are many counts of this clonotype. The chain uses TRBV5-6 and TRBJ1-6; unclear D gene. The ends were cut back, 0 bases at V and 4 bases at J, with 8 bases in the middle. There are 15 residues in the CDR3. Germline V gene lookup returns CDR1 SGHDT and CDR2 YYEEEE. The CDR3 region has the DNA TGTGCCAGCAGCTTGGTCTCCGAATATAATTCACCCCTCCACTTT. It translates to CASSLVSEYNSPLHF.

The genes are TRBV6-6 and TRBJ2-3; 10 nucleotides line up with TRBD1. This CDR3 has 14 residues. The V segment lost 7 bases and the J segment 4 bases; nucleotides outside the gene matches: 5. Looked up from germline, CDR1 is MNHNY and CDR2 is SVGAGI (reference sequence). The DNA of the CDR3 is TGTGCCAGCAACCACGGACAGGGGGCAGATACGCAGTATTTT. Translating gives CASNHGQGADTQYF.

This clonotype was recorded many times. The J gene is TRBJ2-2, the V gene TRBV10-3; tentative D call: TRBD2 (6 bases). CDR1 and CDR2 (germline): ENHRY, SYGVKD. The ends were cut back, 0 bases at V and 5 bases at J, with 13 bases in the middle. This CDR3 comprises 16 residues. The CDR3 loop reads CAISESQPGRTGELFF. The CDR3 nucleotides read TGTGCCATCAGTGAGTCGCAGCCTGGGAGGACCGGGGAGCTGTTTTTT.

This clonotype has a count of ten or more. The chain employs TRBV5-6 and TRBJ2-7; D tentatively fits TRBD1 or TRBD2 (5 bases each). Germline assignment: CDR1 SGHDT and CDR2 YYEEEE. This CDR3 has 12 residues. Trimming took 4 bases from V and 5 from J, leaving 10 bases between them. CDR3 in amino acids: CASSPRDHEQYF. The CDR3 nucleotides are TGTGCCAGCAGCCCCAGGGACCACGAGCAGTACTTC. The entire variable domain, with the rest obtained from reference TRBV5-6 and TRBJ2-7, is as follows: DAGVTQSPTHLIKTRGQQVTLRCSPKSGHDTVSWYQQALGQGPQFIFQYYEEEERQRGNFPDRFSGHQFPNYSSELNVNALLLGDSALYLCASSPRDHEQYFGPGTRLTVT.

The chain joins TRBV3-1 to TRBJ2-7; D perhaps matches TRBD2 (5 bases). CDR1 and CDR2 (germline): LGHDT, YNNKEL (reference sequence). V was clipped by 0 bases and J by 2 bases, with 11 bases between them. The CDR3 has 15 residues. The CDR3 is CASSQDGVGAYEQYF. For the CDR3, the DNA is TGTGCCAGCAGCCAAGATGGGGTCGGGGCCTACGAGCAGTACTTC.

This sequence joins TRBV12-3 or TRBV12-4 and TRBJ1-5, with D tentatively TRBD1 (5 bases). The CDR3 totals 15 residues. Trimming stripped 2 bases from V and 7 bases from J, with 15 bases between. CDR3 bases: TGTGCCAGCAGTTTAATCAGAGGGGCATGGCAGCCCCAGCATTTT. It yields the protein CASSLIRGAWQPQHF.

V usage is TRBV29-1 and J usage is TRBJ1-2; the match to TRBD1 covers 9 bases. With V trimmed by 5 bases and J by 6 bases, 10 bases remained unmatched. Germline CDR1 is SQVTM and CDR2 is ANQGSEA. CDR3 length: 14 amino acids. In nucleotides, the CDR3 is TGCAGCGTTTACACCGGGACAGGGTTGGATGGCTACACCTTC. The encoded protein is CSVYTGTGLDGYTF.

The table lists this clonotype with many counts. The DNA for the CDR3 is TGTGCCAGCGGCAGACAGGGCAATGAGCAGTTCTTC. This translates into CASGRQGNEQFF. The chain recombines TRBV7-2 with TRBJ2-1, with 7 bases matching TRBD1. V was clipped by 8 bases and J by 6 bases; unmatched bases: 4. The CDR3 runs to 12 residues. Germline-derived CDR1 and CDR2 are SGHTA and FQGNSA.

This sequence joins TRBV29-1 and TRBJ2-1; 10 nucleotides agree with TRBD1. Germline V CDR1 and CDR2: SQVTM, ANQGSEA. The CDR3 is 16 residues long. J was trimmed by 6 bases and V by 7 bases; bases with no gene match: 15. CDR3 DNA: TGCAGCGGGTCCGGGACAGGGGCTTTATTACGCAATGAGCAGTTCTTC. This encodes CSGSGTGALLRNEQFF.

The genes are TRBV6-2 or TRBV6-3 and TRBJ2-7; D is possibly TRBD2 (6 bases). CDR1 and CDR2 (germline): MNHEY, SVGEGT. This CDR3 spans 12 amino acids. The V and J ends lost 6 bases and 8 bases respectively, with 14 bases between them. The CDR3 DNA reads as TGTGCCAGCAGCCCCGGGGGATCCAAGCAGTACTTC. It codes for CASSPGGSKQYF.

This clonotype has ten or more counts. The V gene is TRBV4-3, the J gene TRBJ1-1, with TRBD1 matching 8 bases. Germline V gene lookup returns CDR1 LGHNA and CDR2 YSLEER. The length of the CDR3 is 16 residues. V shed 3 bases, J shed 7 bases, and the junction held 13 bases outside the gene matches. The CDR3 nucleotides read TGCGCCAGCAGCCACGTCCCGGGACAGGAGGGAAGTGAAGCTTTCTTT. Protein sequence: CASSHVPGQEGSEAFF.